One sample yielded the 5 T cell receptor beta chains listed below, sequenced in a study of T-cell reconstitution after alpha-beta-depleted transplantation in children. Preparation of the TCRbeta library was carried out with unique molecular identifiers. One entry per CDR3 protein results from TCRdb running MiXCR on the PCR reads. The sample holds 600,000 or so distinct CDR3 sequences, more than 20% seen once. Sequenced here: PBMCs, mostly from graft donor cells, sampled 360 days after TCRalphabeta/CD19-depleted stem cell transplant. Receptor source: a boy in the first two years of life who had a stem cell transplant for acute myeloid leukemia, so the T cells may come from the graft donor.

This clonotype was seen at least ten times. This chain uses TRBV6-1 with TRBJ2-4, with 9 bases that match TRBD1. Germline V gene data show CDR1 as MNHNS and CDR2 as SASEGT. J gave up 6 bases and V 2 bases, and 14 bases lay outside the gene matches. This CDR3 has 18 residues. This chain's CDR3 is CASSEIGRGWDRVNIQYF. The CDR3 DNA sequence: TGTGCCAGCAGTGAAATCGGAAGAGGGTGGGACAGGGTAAACATTCAGTACTTC.

V usage is TRBV10-3 and J usage is TRBJ2-5; 15 bases align to TRBD2. The CDR3 spans 16 residues. Germline-derived CDR1 and CDR2 are ENHRY and SYGVKD. The J segment lost 1 base and the V segment lost 4 bases, leaving 1 base of the junction unmatched. CDR3 in DNA: TGTGCCATCAGTGCGGGACTAGCGGGGGGCCAAGAGACCCAGTACTTC. Protein product: CAISAGLAGGQETQYF.

The J gene is TRBJ1-5, the V gene TRBV27, with a tentative D call TRBD1 (5 bases). The CDR3 has 13 amino acids. CDR1 is MNHEY, CDR2 SMNVEV, per germline (reference sequence). V was pared by 4 bases and J by 9 bases, with 13 bases between. CDR3 residues: CASSWTGGRPQHF. CDR3 DNA sequence: TGTGCCAGCAGTTGGACGGGGGGAAGGCCCCAGCATTTT.

The chain recombines TRBV5-1 with TRBJ2-6, with 11 nucleotides matching TRBD1. V shed 4 bases, J shed 1 base, and the junction held 13 bases outside the gene matches. The CDR3 totals 20 residues. Germline-derived CDR1 and CDR2 are SGHRS and YFSETQ. The chain's CDR3 is CASSPWSPGTGGSGANVLTF. The CDR3 nucleotides are TGCGCCAGCAGCCCCTGGAGCCCCGGGACAGGGGGGTCTGGGGCCAACGTCCTGACTTTC.

This chain links TRBV7-2 with TRBJ2-1; 7 positions match TRBD2. The V gene end was trimmed by 3 bases and the J gene end by 0 bases; junction bases not matched to a gene: 5. The CDR3 contains 16 residues. CDR1 is SGHTA and CDR2 is FQGNSA in the germline V gene. The CDR3 loop is CASSFLRGSSYNEQFF. In DNA form, the CDR3 reads TGTGCCAGCAGCTTTCTGCGGGGGAGCTCCTACAATGAGCAGTTCTTC.